Listed here is a single T cell receptor beta chain. Its antigen is not identified. This entry is derived from a study of CD8+CD57+ T cells in acquired aplastic anemia. About the study: DNA from sorted CD4+ and CD8+ cells averaged around 3 ug.

Profiling that covered TCR beta VDJ and CDR3 relied on genomic DNA as its template. TCRdb fed the reads into MiXCR, producing one record per CDR3 protein. Found here are roughly 250,000 distinct CDR3 sequences, approximately 82% of them singletons; the top ten hold 40% to 55%. Patients chosen for sequencing had CD8+CD57+ cells that had expanded, as shown by flow cytometry. Every patient had severe acquired aplastic anemia. General study results and limits: About 29 sequences, all CD8+ CDR3, were shared between patients and controls.

This CDR3 spans 18 amino acids. Germline-derived CDR1 and CDR2 are SGHVS and FQNEAQ. Unmatched junction bases numbered 9, after V lost 3 bases and J lost 2 bases. The V call is TRBV7-8, the J call TRBJ2-1, with 11 nucleotides matching TRBD2. This TCR was recovered from a human donor with aplastic anemia. Sequenced: sorted CD4+, CD8+, or CD8+CD57+ T cells (not recorded which) from PBMCs. The CDR3, as DNA: TGTGCCAGCAGCTTGGGGGGGAGTAGCGGGAGGGCCTACAATGAGCAGTTCTTC. This translates into CASSLGGSSGRAYNEQFF.